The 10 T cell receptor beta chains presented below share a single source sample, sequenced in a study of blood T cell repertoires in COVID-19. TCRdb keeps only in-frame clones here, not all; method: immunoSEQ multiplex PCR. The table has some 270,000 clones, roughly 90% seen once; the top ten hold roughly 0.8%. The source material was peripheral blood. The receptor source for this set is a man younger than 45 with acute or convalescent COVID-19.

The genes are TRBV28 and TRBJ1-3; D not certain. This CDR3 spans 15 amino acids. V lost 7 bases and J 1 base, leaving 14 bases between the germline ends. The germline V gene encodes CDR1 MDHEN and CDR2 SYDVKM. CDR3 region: CASMSSDGSGNTIYF. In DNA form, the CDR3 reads TGTGCCAGCATGTCGTCAGACGGGTCTGGAAACACCATATATTTT.

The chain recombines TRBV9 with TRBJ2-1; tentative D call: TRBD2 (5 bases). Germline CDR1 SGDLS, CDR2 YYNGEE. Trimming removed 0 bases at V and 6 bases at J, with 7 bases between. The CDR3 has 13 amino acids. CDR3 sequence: CASSVERANEQFF. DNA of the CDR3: TGTGCCAGCAGCGTAGAGAGGGCCAATGAGCAGTTCTTC.

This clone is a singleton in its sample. CDR3 residues: CASTSGGWTEAFF. The DNA for the CDR3 is TGTGCCAGCACGTCAGGGGGCTGGACTGAAGCTTTCTTT. The chain couples TRBV6-5 to TRBJ1-1, with 8 bases lining up with TRBD1. The CDR3 spans 13 residues. Germline V gives CDR1 MNHEY, CDR2 SVGAGI. The V and J ends lost 7 bases and 5 bases, in that order; junction bases with no gene match: 6.

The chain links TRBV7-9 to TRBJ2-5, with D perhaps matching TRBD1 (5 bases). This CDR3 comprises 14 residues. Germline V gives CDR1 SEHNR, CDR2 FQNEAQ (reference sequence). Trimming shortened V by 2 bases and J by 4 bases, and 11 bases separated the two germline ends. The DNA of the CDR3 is TGTGCCAGCAGCTTACGCACAGGTGTAGAGACCCAGTACTTC. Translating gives CASSLRTGVETQYF.

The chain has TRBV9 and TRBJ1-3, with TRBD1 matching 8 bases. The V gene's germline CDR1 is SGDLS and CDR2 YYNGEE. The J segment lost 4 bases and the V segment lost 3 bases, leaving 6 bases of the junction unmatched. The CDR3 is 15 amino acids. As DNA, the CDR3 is TGTGCCAGCAGCGGTCAGGGGGCAGCGGGAAACACCATATATTTT. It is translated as CASSGQGAAGNTIYF.

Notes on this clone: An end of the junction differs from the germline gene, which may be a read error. In nucleotides, the CDR3 is TGCGCCAGCAGCTTGGGAGATGGGGGCTATGGTTACACCTTC. It codes for CASSLGDGGYGYTF. The chain uses TRBV5-1 and TRBJ1-2; D is perhaps TRBD1 (6 bases). The CDR3 extends over 14 amino acids. Per the germline V gene, CDR1 is SGHRS and CDR2 is YFSETQ.

The CDR3 nucleotides are TGTGCCAGCTCACCACCGCTAGGGACAGGGGGCCCACTGGGGGCCAACGTCCTGACTTTC. Protein product: CASSPPLGTGGPLGANVLTF. The V gene is TRBV18, the J gene TRBJ2-6, with TRBD1 identical over 12 bases. The V gene's germline CDR1 is KGHSH and CDR2 LQKENI. The CDR3 is made up of 20 amino acids. The ends lost 0 bases at V and 4 bases at J; junction bases unmatched: 10.

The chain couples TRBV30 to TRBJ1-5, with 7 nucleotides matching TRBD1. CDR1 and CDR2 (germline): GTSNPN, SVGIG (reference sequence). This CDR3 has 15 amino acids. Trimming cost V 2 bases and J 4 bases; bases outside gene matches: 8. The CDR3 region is CAWSNSTGRNQPQHF. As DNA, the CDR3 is TGTGCCTGGAGTAACTCGACAGGGAGGAATCAGCCCCAGCATTTT.

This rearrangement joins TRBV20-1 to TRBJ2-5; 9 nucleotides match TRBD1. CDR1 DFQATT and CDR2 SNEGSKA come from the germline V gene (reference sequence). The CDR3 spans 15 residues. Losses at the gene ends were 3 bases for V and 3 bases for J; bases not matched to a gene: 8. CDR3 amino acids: CSASRDRVNEETQYF. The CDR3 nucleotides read TGCAGTGCTAGTAGGGACAGGGTGAATGAAGAGACCCAGTACTTC.

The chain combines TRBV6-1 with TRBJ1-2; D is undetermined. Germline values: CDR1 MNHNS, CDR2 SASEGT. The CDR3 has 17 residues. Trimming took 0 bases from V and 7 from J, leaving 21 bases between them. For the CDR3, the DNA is TGTGCCAGCAGTGAAGCGCCCCACAGACCTGAGACCGCTGGCTACACCTTC. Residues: CASSEAPHRPETAGYTF.